The 30 T cell receptor beta chains below all came from one sample that was sequenced in a study of identical twins. TCRdb itself ran the 5' RACE reads through MiXCR, one entry per CDR3 protein. The sample gives about 690,000 distinct CDR3 sequences, approximately 21% of which show up once; roughly 4.3% is in the top ten. This sample also belongs to another study, concerning T cells expressing NK-cell markers.

Sequenced sample: PBMCs. These receptors all come from a woman aged 18-29 years in good health.

The J gene is TRBJ2-5, the V gene TRBV5-1; possible D gene TRBD1, 5 bases. The CDR3 contains 13 residues. The V end was cut by 4 bases, the J end by 2 bases, with 9 bases between. Germline V CDR1 and CDR2: SGHRS, YFSETQ. The CDR3 sequence is CASSLQEQETQYF. The CDR3 region has the DNA TGCGCCAGCAGCCTACAGGAACAAGAGACCCAGTACTTC. Drawing the rest from reference TRBV5-1 and TRBJ2-5, the complete variable domain is KAGVTQTPRYLIKTRGQQVTLSCSPISGHRSVSWYQQTPGQGLQFLFEYFSETQRNKGNFPGRFSGRQFSNSRSEMNVSTLELGDSALYLCASSLQEQETQYFGPGTRLLVL.

A few counts support this clonotype. The CDR3, as DNA: TGCAGCGTTGAGGACAGATTCTATGGCTACACCTTC. This codes for CSVEDRFYGYTF. The rearrangement uses TRBV29-1 and TRBJ1-2; D might be TRBD1 (6 bases). V was pared by 3 bases and J by 4 bases, with 9 bases between. The CDR3 runs to 12 residues. The V gene's germline CDR1 is SQVTM and CDR2 ANQGSEA. Full variable domain (missing parts from reference TRBV29-1 and TRBJ1-2): SAVISQKPSRDICQRGTSLTIQCQVDSQVTMMFWYRQQPGQSLTLIATANQGSEATYESGFVIDKFPISRPNLTFSTLTVSNMSPEDSSIYLCSVEDRFYGYTFGSGTRLTVV.

This clonotype was found once. V is TRBV12-3 or TRBV12-4 and J is TRBJ2-5; 8 bases agree with TRBD1. The junction had 9 bases not matched to a gene; V was cut back by 3 bases and J by 3 bases. This CDR3 comprises 16 residues. The CDR3 region has the DNA TGTGCCAGCAGTTTTAGGCAGGGGGCGGGCGAAGAGACCCAGTACTTC. Its translation: CASSFRQGAGEETQYF.

The CDR3 sequence: CASSPSRANVLTF. CDR3 DNA: TGTGCCAGCAGCCCTAGTAGGGCCAACGTCCTGACTTTC. This chain uses TRBV11-3 with TRBJ2-6; D is ambiguous. The CDR3 length is 13 residues. Germline loops: CDR1 SGHNT, CDR2 YENEEA. V dropped 5 bases and J dropped 5 bases, with 7 bases sitting between them.

The chain is built from TRBV20-1 and TRBJ2-5; D gene ambiguous. This CDR3 has 13 amino acids. Germline loops: CDR1 DFQATT, CDR2 SNEGSKA (reference sequence). The V gene lost 5 bases and the J gene lost 0 bases, with 10 bases spanning the gap. The CDR3 region is CSALRSDQETQYF. The CDR3 coding sequence is TGCAGTGCTCTCAGGAGCGACCAAGAGACCCAGTACTTC.

This clonotype was picked up a small number of times. J is TRBJ2-3 and V is TRBV5-1; 8 bases are a match to TRBD2. Germline-derived CDR1 and CDR2 are SGHRS and YFSETQ. The length of the CDR3 is 15 residues. The trim removed 4 bases at V and 4 bases at J, leaving 8 bases unmatched. The CDR3 DNA is TGCGCCAGCAGCGACCCGGGGGGGCTGGCAGATACGCAGTATTTT. Translating gives CASSDPGGLADTQYF.

This clonotype was recorded a few times. The chain has TRBV12-3 or TRBV12-4 and TRBJ2-7; D is undetermined. The ends were cut back, 5 bases at V and 2 bases at J, with 16 bases in the middle. The CDR3 has 15 amino acids. DNA of the CDR3: TGTGCCAGCAGTCCTGTGGACGGACGGGCCTACGAGCAGTACTTC. Its translation is CASSPVDGRAYEQYF.

This sequence joins TRBV4-3 and TRBJ2-3; tentatively, D is TRBD1 (6 bases). The germline CDR1 and CDR2 sequences are LGHNA and YSLEER. The CDR3 has 15 amino acids. Trimming pared 4 bases from V and 2 bases from J, leaving 13 bases between. CDR3 sequence (DNA): TGCGCCAGCAGCCCAATGGGGGCGGACACAGATACGCAGTATTTT. It codes for CASSPMGADTDTQYF.

The chain employs TRBV29-1 and TRBJ1-2; tentative D call: TRBD1 (6 bases). CDR3 length: 11 residues. The V gene lost 5 bases and the J gene lost 8 bases, with 12 bases spanning the gap. Germline V gene lookup returns CDR1 SQVTM and CDR2 ANQGSEA. CDR3 sequence: CSVSGAEGYTF. In DNA form, the CDR3 reads TGCAGCGTTTCGGGGGCCGAAGGCTACACCTTC.

At least ten counts were recorded for this clonotype. This chain joins TRBV29-1 and TRBJ2-3; D is possibly TRBD1 (6 bases). V dropped 6 bases and J dropped 6 bases, with 10 bases sitting between them. The germline V gene has CDR1 SQVTM and CDR2 ANQGSEA. The CDR3 is made up of 11 amino acids. Written as DNA, the CDR3 is TGCAGCGTGAAACAGGGCGATACGCAGTATTTT. It codes for CSVKQGDTQYF.

This clonotype was detected a few times. The genes are TRBV9 and TRBJ2-7; D is unclear. The V end was cut by 4 bases, the J end by 4 bases, with 12 bases between. Germline CDR1 is SGDLS and CDR2 is YYNGEE. This CDR3 is built from 13 residues. The CDR3 here is CASSPQYGYEQYF. CDR3 coding DNA: TGTGCCAGCAGCCCCCAATACGGATACGAGCAGTACTTC.

The chain employs TRBV5-6 and TRBJ2-1; D is unclear. There are 11 residues in the CDR3. Looked up from germline, CDR1 is SGHDT and CDR2 is YYEEEE. V was shortened by 0 bases and J by 12 bases, with 7 bases between the two germline ends. CDR3 sequence reads: CASSLGTPQFF. CDR3 nucleotides: TGTGCCAGCAGCTTGGGGACGCCGCAGTTCTTC.

This clonotype was counted between two and nine times. This chain uses TRBV2 with TRBJ1-1; D ambiguous. The CDR3 spans 14 residues. Per germline, CDR1 SNHLY and CDR2 FYNNEI. Trimming shortened V by 0 bases and J by 0 bases, and 5 bases separated the two germline ends. The DNA for the CDR3 is TGTGCCAGCAGTGAAGCGAGCCTGAACACTGAAGCTTTCTTT. Encoded protein: CASSEASLNTEAFF.

This clonotype was seen more than once but under ten times. The J gene is TRBJ2-1, the V gene TRBV27; a possible D gene is TRBD2 (7 bases). The CDR3 sequence is 15 residues long. V was cut by 6 bases and J by 0 bases, with 12 bases left in between. Germline V CDR1 and CDR2: MNHEY, SMNVEV (reference sequence). The CDR3 region has the DNA TGTGCCAGCAGGCTGGGGGGGCCCTCCTACAATGAGCAGTTCTTC. This gives the protein CASRLGGPSYNEQFF.

The rearrangement links TRBV7-2 to TRBJ2-1, with a tentative D call TRBD2 (5 bases). The V and J ends lost 5 bases and 9 bases respectively, with 14 bases between them. The CDR3 length is 13 residues. Germline V gene lookup returns CDR1 SGHTA and CDR2 FQGNSA. DNA for the CDR3: TGTGCCAGCAGCCCGCCGGAGAGGGTTGAGCAGTTCTTC. As protein: CASSPPERVEQFF.

The CDR3 protein is CASSVAGQASYEQYF. CDR3 in DNA: TGTGCCAGCAGCGTAGCCGGACAGGCCTCCTACGAGCAGTACTTC. The chain recombines TRBV9 with TRBJ2-7; 7 bases agree with TRBD1. CDR1 and CDR2 (germline): SGDLS, YYNGEE. The CDR3 consists of 15 residues. V shed 0 bases, J shed 0 bases, and the junction held 3 bases outside the gene matches.

This clonotype has a handful of counts. The V call is TRBV25-1, the J call TRBJ2-1; 9 bases are a match to TRBD2. V lost 7 bases, J lost 6 bases, and 10 bases stayed unmatched. CDR3 length: 15 residues. Germline V gene lookup returns CDR1 MGHDK and CDR2 SYGVNS. DNA for the CDR3: TGTGCCAGCACCCGGGGGGGTAGCGGGAGCAATGAGCAGTTCTTC. Residues: CASTRGGSGSNEQFF.

This clonotype was seen a handful of times. The chain is built from TRBV29-1 and TRBJ2-7, with D possibly being TRBD2 (5 bases). The CDR3 totals 13 residues. Germline values: CDR1 SQVTM, CDR2 ANQGSEA. V was clipped by 5 bases and J by 2 bases, with 13 bases between them. CDR3 sequence reads: CSVRRTAAYEQYF. For the CDR3, the DNA is TGCAGCGTTCGACGGACTGCAGCCTACGAGCAGTACTTC.

This clonotype showed up just a few times. V is TRBV29-1 and J is TRBJ1-2, with D maybe TRBD1 (5 bases). V lost 0 bases to trimming and J lost 6 bases, with 11 bases between them. Germline V gene sequence: CDR1 SQVTM, CDR2 ANQGSEA. The length of the CDR3 is 13 residues. The CDR3 region is CSVEDTRVHGYTF. CDR3 in DNA: TGCAGCGTTGAAGATACCAGGGTCCATGGCTACACCTTC.

This clonotype was observed a few times. The genes are TRBV10-3 and TRBJ2-1; D uncertain. Between the trimmed V and J ends, which lost 5 bases and 8 bases, there was a span of 19 bases. Looked up from germline, CDR1 is ENHRY and CDR2 is SYGVKD. The CDR3 is made up of 15 amino acids. The CDR3 region has the DNA TGTGCCATCAGTCACAGTACACCCCCTTGGGATGAGCAGTTCTTC. Residues: CAISHSTPPWDEQFF.

V is TRBV12-3 or TRBV12-4 and J is TRBJ2-3, with D possibly TRBD2 on 6 matching bases. Trimming cost V 3 bases and J 5 bases, with 12 bases left between them. The CDR3 extends over 14 amino acids. CDR3 DNA sequence: TGTGCCAGCAGTTTCAAGCGGGTAATAGATACGCAGTATTTT. Translated: CASSFKRVIDTQYF.

J is TRBJ2-2 and V is TRBV12-3 or TRBV12-4, with D hard to call. The CDR3 loop spans 14 amino acids. The V end was cut by 5 bases, the J end by 2 bases, with 9 bases between. The CDR3 sequence: CASSAVRNTGELFF. In nucleotides, the CDR3 is TGTGCCAGCAGTGCCGTCAGAAACACCGGGGAGCTGTTTTTT.

The rearrangement joins TRBV12-3 or TRBV12-4 to TRBJ1-6, with 7 bases matching TRBD1. CDR3 length: 14 residues. Unmatched junction bases numbered 8, after V lost 6 bases and J lost 9 bases. CDR3 residues: CASRRDRTGSPLHF. CDR3 in DNA: TGTGCCAGCAGACGGGACAGAACTGGTTCACCCCTCCACTTT.

This clonotype has ten or more counts. The gene calls are TRBV20-1 and TRBJ1-3, with a tentative D call TRBD1 (6 bases). The germline V gene encodes CDR1 DFQATT and CDR2 SNEGSKA (reference sequence). The CDR3 consists of 14 residues. V lost 6 bases and J lost 0, with 12 bases in between. CDR3: CSAQDSFSGNTIYF. Here the CDR3 DNA reads TGCAGTGCGCAGGACAGCTTCTCTGGAAACACCATATATTTT.

The chain is built from TRBV9 and TRBJ2-1; tentatively, D is TRBD1 or TRBD2 (5 bases each). The CDR3 is 13 amino acids. Germline CDR1 is SGDLS and CDR2 is YYNGEE. V gave up 2 bases and J gave up 6 bases, with 9 bases separating them. CDR3 in amino acids: CASSVGVSNEQFF. CDR3 in DNA: TGTGCCAGCAGCGTGGGGGTTAGCAATGAGCAGTTCTTC. The full variable domain, rest sourced from reference TRBV9 and TRBJ2-1, is DSGVTQTPKHLITATGQRVTLRCSPRSGDLSVYWYQQSLDQGLQFLIQYYNGEERAKGNILERFSAQQFPDLHSELNLSSLELGDSALYFCASSVGVSNEQFFGPGTRLTVL.

V usage is TRBV6-1 and J usage is TRBJ2-2; 7 nucleotides align to TRBD1. V lost 6 bases, J lost 2 bases, and 6 bases stayed unmatched. This CDR3 is 15 amino acids long. CDR1 and CDR2 (germline): MNHNS, SASEGT. CDR3 sequence reads: CASSRTGVNTGELFF. The CDR3 bases are TGTGCCAGCAGCCGTACAGGGGTCAACACCGGGGAGCTGTTTTTT.

The table lists this clonotype with a few counts. The rearrangement links TRBV6-2 or TRBV6-3 to TRBJ2-1; TRBD2 might be the D (5 bases). Germline loops: CDR1 MNHEY, CDR2 SVGEGT. This CDR3 comprises 14 residues. Trimming left V 6 bases short and J 2 bases short, with 11 bases between. The CDR3, as DNA: TGTGCCAGCAGCCAAGCGGTACCCTACAATGAGCAGTTCTTC. This gives the protein CASSQAVPYNEQFF.

Many counts were recorded for this clonotype. The V and J genes are TRBV20-1 and TRBJ2-5, with TRBD2 as a possible D gene (7 bases). The CDR3 is made up of 14 amino acids. The germline V gene encodes CDR1 DFQATT and CDR2 SNEGSKA (reference sequence). Trimming took off 8 bases at V and 4 bases at J, with 20 bases between the two ends. CDR3 sequence reads: CSTTGGTRLETQYF. DNA of the CDR3: TGCAGTACAACCGGGGGGACACGCCTAGAGACCCAGTACTTC.

This clonotype showed up just a few times. V gene TRBV5-6 combines with J gene TRBJ2-5, with 15 bases matching TRBD2. The J segment lost 3 bases and the V segment lost 6 bases, leaving 6 bases of the junction unmatched. This CDR3 region has 16 residues. In germline, CDR1 is SGHDT, CDR2 YYEEEE. The CDR3 region is CASTSGLAGGKETQYF. The CDR3 DNA reads as TGTGCCAGCACCTCGGGACTAGCGGGGGGAAAAGAGACCCAGTACTTC.

The V and J genes are TRBV11-2 and TRBJ2-7; D possibly corresponds to TRBD2 (6 bases). CDR1 is SGHAT and CDR2 is FQNNGV in the germline V gene. V gave up 7 bases and J gave up 4 bases, with 14 bases separating them. CDR3 size: 13 residues. This CDR3 reads CASTGRQIYEQYF. CDR3 DNA: TGTGCCAGCACTGGGAGGCAGATATACGAGCAGTACTTC.